The 25 T cell receptor beta chains given below trace back to one sample, sequenced in a study of shared clonotypes between healthy human individuals. Produced via immunoSEQ multiplex PCR; TCRdb's table is partial and in-frame only. The table has about 710,000 clones, around 73% seen once. The sample consisted of memory CD4+ T cells sorted from blood. The subset denotes: CD45RA-negative fraction. The source is a woman aged 25 to 39 in good health.

The DNA of the CDR3 is TGTGCCAGCACTCAGACAGGGGTGAACACTGAAGCTTTCTTT. Its protein is CASTQTGVNTEAFF. The chain is built from TRBV6-5 and TRBJ1-1; 8 nucleotides line up with TRBD1. The CDR3 contains 14 residues. V shed 7 bases and J 0 bases; nucleotides not matched to a gene: 4. In germline, CDR1 is MNHEY, CDR2 SVGAGI.

V gene TRBV6-5 combines with J gene TRBJ2-7; 9 positions match TRBD1. CDR1 and CDR2 from the germline V gene are MNHEY and SVGAGI. V lost 6 bases, J lost 7 bases, and 10 bases stayed unmatched. The length of the CDR3 is 14 residues. CDR3 loop: CASSRGQGFGEQYF. In DNA form, the CDR3 reads TGTGCCAGCAGCCGGGGACAGGGCTTCGGGGAGCAGTACTTC.

V usage is TRBV28 and J usage is TRBJ2-5; 8 bases map to TRBD1. The CDR3 length is 17 residues. Per germline, CDR1 MDHEN and CDR2 SYDVKM. V gave up 4 bases and J gave up 5 bases; unmatched junction bases: 15. The CDR3 loop reads CASSSTIQGAPVETQYF. The CDR3 DNA reads as TGTGCCAGCAGTTCAACGATTCAGGGGGCGCCGGTCGAGACCCAGTACTTC.

The V and J genes are TRBV7-9 and TRBJ1-4, with 7 positions matching TRBD1. CDR3 length: 16 residues. The germline V gene has CDR1 SEHNR and CDR2 FQNEAQ (reference sequence). Trimming at V came to 5 bases and at J to 10 bases, leaving 16 bases not matched to a gene. Written as DNA, the CDR3 is TGTGCCAGCAGCCCAAGACAGGGAGGGTTTCTTGGAAAACTGTTTTTT. Translation: CASSPRQGGFLGKLFF.

About this clone itself: Other DNA sequences within the sample encode an identical CDR3. The chain links TRBV5-8 to TRBJ2-1; 10 bases are a match to TRBD2. The CDR3 is 15 residues long. Germline V gene data show CDR1 as SGHTS and CDR2 as YDEGEE. J lost 4 bases, V lost 2 bases, and 3 bases had no gene match. The CDR3 DNA follows: TGTGCCAGCAGCTTAGGGACTAGCGCATACAATGAGCAGTTCTTC. Translated: CASSLGTSAYNEQFF.

The V and J genes are TRBV7-3 and TRBJ2-5, with 8 bases aligning to TRBD1. Near its end, the DNA agrees better with TRBJ2-7, so the J call may be wrong. This CDR3 is built from 15 residues. Germline V gene sequence: CDR1 SGHTA, CDR2 FQGTGA. The CDR3 sequence: CASSLRGTGGNEQYF. In DNA form, the CDR3 reads TGTGCCAGCAGCTTAAGGGGGACAGGAGGAAACGAGCAGTACTTC.

The rearrangement links TRBV7-9 to TRBJ1-1, with D possibly TRBD1 on 6 matching bases. Trimming took 3 bases from V and 5 from J, leaving 10 bases between them. The CDR3 is made up of 13 amino acids. From germline, CDR1 is SEHNR and CDR2 FQNEAQ (reference sequence). The DNA for the CDR3 is TGTGCCAGCAGCTTGACAGGAGAAACTGAAGCTTTCTTT. Residues: CASSLTGETEAFF.

In this sample, this clone turned up a few times. The CDR3 DNA follows: TGTGCCAGCAGCCAAGATCGGTATGGCTACACCTTC. Translated: CASSQDRYGYTF. The chain uses TRBV4-2 and TRBJ1-2; D is uncertain. Germline assignment: CDR1 LGHNA and CDR2 YNFKEQ. V gave up 0 bases and J gave up 5 bases, with 4 bases separating them. CDR3 size: 12 residues.

V gene TRBV27 combines with J gene TRBJ1-5, with D possibly being TRBD1 (6 bases). Trimming removed 2 bases from V and 2 bases from J, with 19 bases in between. Germline lookup yields CDR1 MNHEY and CDR2 SMNVEV (reference sequence). This CDR3 is built from 18 residues. CDR3 sequence reads: CASSLKAAQGFGNQPQHF. In nucleotides, the CDR3 is TGTGCCAGCAGTTTAAAAGCAGCCCAGGGGTTCGGCAATCAGCCCCAGCATTTT.

This clone was recorded many times. The chain links TRBV4-1 to TRBJ2-3, with D perhaps matching TRBD1 or TRBD2 (5 bases each). V was cut by 3 bases and J by 6 bases, with 10 bases left in between. Germline CDR1 is MGHRA and CDR2 is YSYEKL. The CDR3 contains 13 residues. In DNA, the CDR3 is TGCGCCAGCAGCCAGGGGGTCCGGGATACGCAGTATTTT. It encodes CASSQGVRDTQYF.

The J gene is TRBJ2-1, the V gene TRBV5-8, with D tentatively TRBD2 (5 bases). CDR3 size: 15 residues. The V gene's germline CDR1 is SGHTS and CDR2 YDEGEE. V lost 6 bases and J lost 4, with 17 bases in between. CDR3 region: CASTPRGEIYNEQFF. As DNA, the CDR3 is TGTGCCAGCACCCCCCGTGGGGAGATTTACAATGAGCAGTTCTTC.

This clone turned up a few times. The chain has TRBV29-1 and TRBJ2-1; no reliable D call. V lost 3 bases and J 5 bases, leaving 14 bases between the germline ends. Germline V gives CDR1 SQVTM, CDR2 ANQGSEA. The CDR3 totals 14 residues. CDR3 sequence: CSVEVHLGNNEQFF. Written as DNA, the CDR3 is TGCAGCGTTGAGGTCCACCTGGGTAACAATGAGCAGTTCTTC.

This clone was seen once. V usage is TRBV5-4 and J usage is TRBJ2-1; D ambiguous. V was shortened by 2 bases and J by 5 bases, with 5 bases between the two germline ends. Germline V lookup: CDR1 SGHNT, CDR2 YYREEE (reference sequence). The CDR3 is 12 amino acids. CDR3 nucleotide sequence: TGTGCCAGCAGCTTTCTCAACAATGAGCAGTTCTTC. Translation gives CASSFLNNEQFF.

The V call is TRBV2, the J call TRBJ1-4; D may be TRBD1 (5 bases). The CDR3 has 13 residues. Germline V gives CDR1 SNHLY, CDR2 FYNNEI. V lost 7 bases and J lost 3, with 9 bases in between. CDR3 coding DNA: TGTGCCAGCACAACAGGCGCTAATGAAAAACTGTTTTTT. Residues: CASTTGANEKLFF. The full variable domain, completed using reference TRBV2 and TRBJ1-4, is EPEVTQTPSHQVTQMGQEVILRCVPISNHLYFYWYRQILGQKVEFLVSFYNNEISEKSEIFDDQFSVERPDGSNFTLKIRSTKLEDSAMYFCASTTGANEKLFFGSGTQLSVL.

This clone was observed a single time. The chain uses TRBV6-5 and TRBJ2-1; D remains ambiguous. The CDR3 consists of 14 residues. Germline V gene data show CDR1 as MNHEY and CDR2 as SVGAGI. Trimming removed 6 bases at V and 0 bases at J, with 9 bases between. In nucleotides, the CDR3 is TGTGCCAGCAGCCGCTTGGGCTCCTACAATGAGCAGTTCTTC. Protein product: CASSRLGSYNEQFF.

This clone appeared a single time. The J gene is TRBJ1-4, the V gene TRBV28; possibly TRBD1 for D (6 bases). Germline V lookup: CDR1 MDHEN, CDR2 SYDVKM. The CDR3 loop spans 14 amino acids. The ends were cut back, 5 bases at V and 8 bases at J, with 15 bases in the middle. The CDR3 bases are TGTGCCAGCAGTCCTCAGGGGATCAGGGAAAAACTGTTTTTT. Amino acid sequence: CASSPQGIREKLFF.

This rearrangement joins TRBV5-5 to TRBJ1-2, with 8 bases identical to TRBD1. Trimming cost V 4 bases and J 7 bases; bases outside gene matches: 6. Germline assignment: CDR1 SGHKS and CDR2 YYEKEE (reference sequence). There are 13 residues in the CDR3. The CDR3 DNA is TGTGCCAGCAGCAGCAGGGGGCTTCTTGGCTACACCTTC. Residues: CASSSRGLLGYTF. Drawing the rest from reference TRBV5-5 and TRBJ1-2, the complete variable domain is DAGVTQSPTHLIKTRGQQVTLRCSPISGHKSVSWYQQVLGQGPQFIFQYYEKEERGRGNFPDRFSARQFPNYSSELNVNALLLGDSALYLCASSSRGLLGYTFGSGTRLTVV.

In the case of this clone: The identical CDR3 is also encoded by other nucleotide sequences in the sample. V gene TRBV9 combines with J gene TRBJ2-3, with D hard to call. V was cut by 0 bases and J by 0 bases, with 5 bases left in between. CDR1 is SGDLS and CDR2 is YYNGEE in the germline V gene. The CDR3 runs to 14 residues. The CDR3 DNA reads TGTGCCAGCAGCGTAGGGGGTAGCACAGATACGCAGTATTTT. This codes for CASSVGGSTDTQYF.

The J gene is TRBJ2-3, the V gene TRBV5-1; perhaps TRBD1 as D (7 bases). The V gene lost 4 bases and the J gene lost 2 bases, with 14 bases spanning the gap. The CDR3 loop spans 15 amino acids. Germline CDR1 reads SGHRS; CDR2 reads YFSETQ. The CDR3 reads CASSGAGQPTDTQYF. The CDR3 DNA reads as TGCGCCAGCAGCGGGGCGGGACAGCCCACAGATACGCAGTATTTT.

This clone was counted ten times or more. The chain recombines TRBV19 with TRBJ1-1; no clear D. The CDR3 has 14 amino acids. From germline, CDR1 is LNHDA and CDR2 SQIVND (reference sequence). V dropped 2 bases and J dropped 5 bases, with 12 bases sitting between them. CDR3 amino acids: CASSISSYSTEAFF. In nucleotides, the CDR3 is TGTGCCAGTAGTATAAGCAGCTACTCGACTGAAGCTTTCTTT. The full variable domain, with the rest looked up from reference TRBV19 and TRBJ1-1, is DGGITQSPKYLFRKEGQNVTLSCEQNLNHDAMYWYRQDPGQGLRLIYYSQIVNDFQKGDIAEGYSVSREKKESFPLTVTSAQKNPTAFYLCASSISSYSTEAFFGQGTRLTVV.

This chain connects TRBV7-2 to TRBJ2-1, with 11 bases fitting TRBD2. Germline CDR1 reads SGHTA; CDR2 reads FQGNSA. The V gene end was trimmed by 2 bases and the J gene end by 7 bases; junction bases not matched to a gene: 4. The CDR3 has 15 residues. The CDR3 protein is CASSLRLAGSNEQFF. The CDR3 DNA sequence: TGTGCCAGCAGCTTAAGACTAGCGGGAAGTAATGAGCAGTTCTTC. Full variable domain (outside the CDR3, taken from reference TRBV7-2 and TRBJ2-1): GAGVSQSPSNKVTEKGKDVELRCDPISGHTALYWYRQSLGQGLEFLIYFQGNSAPDKSGLPSDRFSAERTGGSVSTLTIQRTQQEDSAVYLCASSLRLAGSNEQFFGPGTRLTVL.

The genes are TRBV5-6 and TRBJ1-1; 9 bases align to TRBD1. After removal of 5 bases from V and 3 bases from J, the junction contained 11 bases not matched to a gene. This CDR3 comprises 16 residues. The germline gives CDR1 SGHDT, CDR2 YYEEEE. The CDR3 spells CASSGTLGTGHTEAFF. The DNA of the CDR3 is TGTGCCAGCAGTGGTACCTTAGGGACAGGGCACACTGAAGCTTTCTTT. Full variable domain (outside the CDR3, taken from reference TRBV5-6 and TRBJ1-1): DAGVTQSPTHLIKTRGQQVTLRCSPKSGHDTVSWYQQALGQGPQFIFQYYEEEERQRGNFPDRFSGHQFPNYSSELNVNALLLGDSALYLCASSGTLGTGHTEAFFGQGTRLTVV.

The chain joins TRBV25-1 to TRBJ2-1; perhaps TRBD2 as D (6 bases). Germline V gives CDR1 MGHDK, CDR2 SYGVNS. V was cut by 4 bases and J by 0 bases, with 7 bases left in between. The CDR3 runs to 14 residues. Written as DNA, the CDR3 is TGTGCCAGCAGTGTAGCGGCCTCCTACAATGAGCAGTTCTTC. The encoded protein is CASSVAASYNEQFF.

V is TRBV4-1 and J is TRBJ2-3; 9 bases match TRBD2. The CDR3 covers 18 residues. The germline gives CDR1 MGHRA, CDR2 YSYEKL. V shed 4 bases, J shed 0 bases, and the junction held 11 bases outside the gene matches. CDR3 bases: TGCGCCAGCAGCCGGTTCACTAGCGGGCAAACTAGCACAGATACGCAGTATTTT. Its protein is CASSRFTSGQTSTDTQYF.

V and J are TRBV2 and TRBJ1-2; 8 nucleotides align to TRBD1. Germline lookup yields CDR1 SNHLY and CDR2 FYNNEI. Trimming at V came to 6 bases and at J to 7 bases, leaving 7 bases not matched to a gene. This CDR3 has 13 amino acids. CDR3 bases: TGTGCCAGCAGGGCCACAGGGGGGAGTGGCTACACCTTC. Amino acid sequence: CASRATGGSGYTF.